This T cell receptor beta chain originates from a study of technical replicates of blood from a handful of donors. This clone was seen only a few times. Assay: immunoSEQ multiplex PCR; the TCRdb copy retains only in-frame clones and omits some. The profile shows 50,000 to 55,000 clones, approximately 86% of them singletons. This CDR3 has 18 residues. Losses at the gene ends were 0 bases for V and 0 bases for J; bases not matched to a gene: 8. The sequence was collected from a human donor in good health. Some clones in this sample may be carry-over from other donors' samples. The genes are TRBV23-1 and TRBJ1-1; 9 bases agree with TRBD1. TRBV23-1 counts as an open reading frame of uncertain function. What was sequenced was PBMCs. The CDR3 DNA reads TGCGCCAGCAGTCAATCGAGGACAGGGGAGACTATGAACACTGAAGCTTTCTTT. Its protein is CASSQSRTGETMNTEAFF.